Below, one T cell receptor beta chain is given with its context. Its antigen remains unidentified. The junction and the germline gene differ at one end; a read error may be behind it. These data belong to a study of cytomegalovirus exposure and HLA in healthy donors. Study-level results: A later examination showed that TCR association rates differed by HLA locus, with DRB1 most and HLA-C fewest. In a later analysis, TCR beta V- and J-gene trimming showed a link to a missense DCLRE1C variant.

PCR involved 60 Vbeta and 13 Jbeta primers. Repertoires were generated with immunoSEQ multiplex PCR, while TCRdb's copy carries only in-frame clones and drops some. The profile shows about 160,000 clones, roughly 84% of them singletons. The germline gives CDR1 SGHAT, CDR2 FQNNGV. The CDR3 has 14 amino acids. The material sequenced was PBMCs. This receptor was taken from a man younger than 35 in good health and CMV-seropositive. J is TRBJ2-5 and V is TRBV11-2, with TRBD2 matching 8 bases. Written as DNA, the CDR3 is TGTGCCAGCAGCCCACTAGCGGACCAAAAGACCCAGTACTTC. It encodes CASSPLADQKTQYF.